This TCR beta chain was sequenced for a study of T cell changes during pregnancy in multiple sclerosis. The V gene's germline CDR1 is SGHTA and CDR2 FQGNSA. After removal of 2 bases from V and 5 bases from J, the junction contained 21 bases not matched to a gene. This CDR3 has 19 residues. The assay was immunoSEQ multiplex PCR, and TCRdb's table has in-frame clones only and misses some. Of just under 95,000 clones detected, about 92% appear once; the ten largest clones hold around 2.5%. The clonotype was recovered from a female donor with multiple sclerosis, enrolled in a pregnancy study. This specimen consisted of peripheral blood, obtained in the first trimester of pregnancy. J is TRBJ2-7 and V is TRBV7-2; 7 bases match TRBD2. CDR3 in DNA: TGTGCCAGCAGCTTAAGGGGTTGGGGAGCGGGGCTACCCATCGACGAGCAGTACTTC. Its translation: CASSLRGWGAGLPIDEQYF. Filled out from reference TRBV7-2 and TRBJ2-7, the complete variable domain reads GAGVSQSPSNKVTEKGKDVELRCDPISGHTALYWYRQSLGQGLEFLIYFQGNSAPDKSGLPSDRFSAERTGGSVSTLTIQRTQQEDSAVYLCASSLRGWGAGLPIDEQYFGPGTRLTVT.